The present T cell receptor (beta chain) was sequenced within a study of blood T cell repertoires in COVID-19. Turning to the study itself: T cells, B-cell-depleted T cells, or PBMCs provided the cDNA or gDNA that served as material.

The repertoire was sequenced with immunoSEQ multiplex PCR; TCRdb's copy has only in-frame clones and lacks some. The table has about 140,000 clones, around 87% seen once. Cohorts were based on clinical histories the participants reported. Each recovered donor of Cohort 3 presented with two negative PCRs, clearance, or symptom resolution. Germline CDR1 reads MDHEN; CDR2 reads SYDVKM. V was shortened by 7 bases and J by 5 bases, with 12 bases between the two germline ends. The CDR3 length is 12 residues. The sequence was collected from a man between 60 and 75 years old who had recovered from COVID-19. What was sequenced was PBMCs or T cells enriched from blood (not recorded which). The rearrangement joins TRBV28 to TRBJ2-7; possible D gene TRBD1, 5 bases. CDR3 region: CASTQKGNEQYF. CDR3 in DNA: TGTGCCAGCACTCAGAAGGGGAACGAGCAGTACTTC.